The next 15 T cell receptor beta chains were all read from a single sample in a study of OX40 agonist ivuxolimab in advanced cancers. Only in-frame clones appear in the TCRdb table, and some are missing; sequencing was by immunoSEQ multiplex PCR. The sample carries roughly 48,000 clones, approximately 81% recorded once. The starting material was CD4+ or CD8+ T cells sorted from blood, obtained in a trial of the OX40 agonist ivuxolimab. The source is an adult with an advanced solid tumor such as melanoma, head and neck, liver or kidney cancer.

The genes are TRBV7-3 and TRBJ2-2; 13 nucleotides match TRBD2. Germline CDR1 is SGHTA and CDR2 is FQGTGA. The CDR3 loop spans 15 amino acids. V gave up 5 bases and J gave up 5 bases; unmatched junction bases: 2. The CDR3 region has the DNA TGTGCCAGCAGCCCGGGACTAGCGGGAACCGGGGAGCTGTTTTTT. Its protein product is CASSPGLAGTGELFF.

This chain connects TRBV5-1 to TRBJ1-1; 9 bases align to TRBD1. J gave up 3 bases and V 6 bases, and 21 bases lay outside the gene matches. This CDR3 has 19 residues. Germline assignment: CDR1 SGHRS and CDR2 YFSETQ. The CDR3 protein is CASNLGATGTGKLYTEAFF. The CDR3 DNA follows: TGCGCCAGCAACCTTGGGGCGACCGGGACAGGGAAGCTGTACACTGAAGCTTTCTTT.

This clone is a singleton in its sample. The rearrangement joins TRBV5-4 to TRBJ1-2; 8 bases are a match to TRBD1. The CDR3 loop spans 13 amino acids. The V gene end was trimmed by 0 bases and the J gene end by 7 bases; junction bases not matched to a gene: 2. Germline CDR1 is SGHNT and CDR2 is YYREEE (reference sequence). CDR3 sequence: CASSLDRGFGYTF. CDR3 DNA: TGTGCCAGCAGCTTGGACAGGGGGTTTGGCTACACCTTC.

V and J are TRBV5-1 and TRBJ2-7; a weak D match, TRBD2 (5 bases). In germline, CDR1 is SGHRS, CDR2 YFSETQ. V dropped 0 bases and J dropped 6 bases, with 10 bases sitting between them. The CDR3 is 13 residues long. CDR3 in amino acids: CASSLGGSVEQYF. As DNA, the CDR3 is TGCGCCAGCAGCTTGGGGGGTAGCGTCGAGCAGTACTTC. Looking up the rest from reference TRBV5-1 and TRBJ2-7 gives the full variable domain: KAGVTQTPRYLIKTRGQQVTLSCSPISGHRSVSWYQQTPGQGLQFLFEYFSETQRNKGNFPGRFSGRQFSNSRSEMNVSTLELGDSALYLCASSLGGSVEQYFGPGTRLTVT.

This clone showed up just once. As DNA, the CDR3 is TGTGCCAGCAGGGGACTAGCTTGGGAGCTGTTTTTT. The encoded protein is CASRGLAWELFF. The J gene is TRBJ2-2, the V gene TRBV2; 9 nucleotides match TRBD2. Germline CDR1 and CDR2: SNHLY and FYNNEI. The CDR3 spans 12 residues. The J segment lost 9 bases and the V segment lost 6 bases, leaving 2 bases of the junction unmatched.

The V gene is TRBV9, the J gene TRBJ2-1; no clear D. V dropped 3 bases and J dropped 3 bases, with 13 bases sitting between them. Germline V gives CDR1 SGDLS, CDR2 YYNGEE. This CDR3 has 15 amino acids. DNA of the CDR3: TGTGCCAGCAGCGCAGGAGAAGGTTTCTACAATGAGCAGTTCTTC. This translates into CASSAGEGFYNEQFF. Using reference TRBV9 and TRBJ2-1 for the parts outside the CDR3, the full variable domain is DSGVTQTPKHLITATGQRVTLRCSPRSGDLSVYWYQQSLDQGLQFLIQYYNGEERAKGNILERFSAQQFPDLHSELNLSSLELGDSALYFCASSAGEGFYNEQFFGPGTRLTVL.

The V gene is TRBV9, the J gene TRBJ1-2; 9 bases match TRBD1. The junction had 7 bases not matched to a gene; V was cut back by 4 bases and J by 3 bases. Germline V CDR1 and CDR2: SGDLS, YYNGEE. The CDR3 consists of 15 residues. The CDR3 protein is CASSSWTGAHYGYTF. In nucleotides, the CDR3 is TGTGCCAGCAGCTCATGGACAGGGGCGCACTATGGCTACACCTTC.

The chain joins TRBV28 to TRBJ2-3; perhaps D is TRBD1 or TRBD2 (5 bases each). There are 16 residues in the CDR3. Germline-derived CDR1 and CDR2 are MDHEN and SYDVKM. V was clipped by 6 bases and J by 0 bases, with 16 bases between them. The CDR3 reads CASSEAGTASTDTQYF. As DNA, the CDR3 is TGTGCCAGCAGCGAGGCCGGGACCGCTAGCACAGATACGCAGTATTTT.

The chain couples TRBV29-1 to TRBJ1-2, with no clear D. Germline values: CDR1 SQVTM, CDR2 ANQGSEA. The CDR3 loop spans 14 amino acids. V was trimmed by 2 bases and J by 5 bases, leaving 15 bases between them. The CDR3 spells CSVETETPPYGYTF. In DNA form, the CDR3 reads TGCAGCGTTGAAACGGAGACCCCCCCATATGGCTACACCTTC.

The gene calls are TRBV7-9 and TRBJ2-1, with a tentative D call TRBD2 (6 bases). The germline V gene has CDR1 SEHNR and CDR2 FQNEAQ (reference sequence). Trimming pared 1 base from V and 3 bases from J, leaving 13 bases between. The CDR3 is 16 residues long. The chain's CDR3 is CASSLVRASDYNEQFF. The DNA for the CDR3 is TGTGCCAGCAGCTTAGTACGCGCTAGCGACTACAATGAGCAGTTCTTC.

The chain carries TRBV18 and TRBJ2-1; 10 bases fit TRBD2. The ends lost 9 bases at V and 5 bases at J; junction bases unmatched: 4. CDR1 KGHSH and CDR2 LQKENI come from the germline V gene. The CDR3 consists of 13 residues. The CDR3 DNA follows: TGTGCCAGTTCTAGCGGGAGAAACAATGAGCAGTTCTTC. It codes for CASSSGRNNEQFF.

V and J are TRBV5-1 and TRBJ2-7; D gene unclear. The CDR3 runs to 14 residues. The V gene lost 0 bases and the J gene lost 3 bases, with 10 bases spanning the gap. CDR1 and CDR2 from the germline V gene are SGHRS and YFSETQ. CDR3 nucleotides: TGCGCCAGCAGCTTGGGACACTTTCTCTACGAGCAGTACTTC. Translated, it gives CASSLGHFLYEQYF.

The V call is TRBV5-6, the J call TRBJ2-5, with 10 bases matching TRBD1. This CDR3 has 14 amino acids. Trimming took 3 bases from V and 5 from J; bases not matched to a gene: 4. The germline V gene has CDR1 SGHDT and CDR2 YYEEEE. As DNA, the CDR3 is TGTGCCAGCAGCTCGACAGGGGGCCGGGAGACCCAGTACTTC. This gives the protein CASSSTGGRETQYF.

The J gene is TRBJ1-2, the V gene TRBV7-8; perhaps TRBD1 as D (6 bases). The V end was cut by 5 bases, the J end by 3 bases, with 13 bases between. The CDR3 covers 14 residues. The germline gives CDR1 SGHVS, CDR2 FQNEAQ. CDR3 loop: CASSPGRGDYGYTF. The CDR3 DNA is TGTGCCAGCAGCCCGGGCAGGGGAGACTATGGCTACACCTTC.

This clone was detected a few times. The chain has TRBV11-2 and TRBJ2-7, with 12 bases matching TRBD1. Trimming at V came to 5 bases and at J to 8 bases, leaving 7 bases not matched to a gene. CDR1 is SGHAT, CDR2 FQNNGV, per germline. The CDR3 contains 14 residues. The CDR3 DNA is TGTGCCAGCAGCCCTCCGGGACAGGGGGCTAAGCAGTACTTC. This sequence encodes CASSPPGQGAKQYF.